This TCR beta chain originates from a study of OX40 agonist ivuxolimab in advanced cancers. Method: immunoSEQ multiplex PCR; TCRdb's copy keeps in-frame clones and lacks some. The table shows 70,000 or so clones, with about nine tenths occurring only once. Germline assignment: CDR1 SGHNT and CDR2 YYREEE (reference sequence). V shed 6 bases, J shed 7 bases, and the junction held 8 bases outside the gene matches. This CDR3 is built from 14 residues. Sequencing used CD4+ or CD8+ T cells sorted from blood, obtained in a trial of the OX40 agonist ivuxolimab. This TCR was recovered from an adult with an advanced solid tumor such as melanoma, head and neck, liver or kidney cancer. This chain joins TRBV5-4 and TRBJ2-1, with TRBD1 matching over 9 bases. CDR3 in amino acids: CASNPRTGENEQFF. In DNA form, the CDR3 reads TGTGCCAGCAACCCTAGGACAGGGGAAAATGAGCAGTTCTTC.